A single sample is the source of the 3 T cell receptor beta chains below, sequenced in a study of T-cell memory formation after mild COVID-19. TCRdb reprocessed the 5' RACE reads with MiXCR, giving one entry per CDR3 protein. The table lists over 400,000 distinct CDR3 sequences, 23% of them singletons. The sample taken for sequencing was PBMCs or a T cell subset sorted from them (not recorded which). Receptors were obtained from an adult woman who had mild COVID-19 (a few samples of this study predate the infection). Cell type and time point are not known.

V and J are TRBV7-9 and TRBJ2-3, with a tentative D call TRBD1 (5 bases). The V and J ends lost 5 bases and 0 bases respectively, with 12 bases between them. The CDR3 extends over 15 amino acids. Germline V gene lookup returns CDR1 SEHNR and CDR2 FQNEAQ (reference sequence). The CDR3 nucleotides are TGTGCCAGCAGCGGAAAGGGGATGAGCACAGATACGCAGTATTTT. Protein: CASSGKGMSTDTQYF.

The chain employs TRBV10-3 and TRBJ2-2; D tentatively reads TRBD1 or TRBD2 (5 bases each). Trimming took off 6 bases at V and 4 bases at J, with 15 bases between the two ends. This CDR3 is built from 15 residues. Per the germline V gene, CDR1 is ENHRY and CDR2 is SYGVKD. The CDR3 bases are TGTGCCATCAGGAGACCGGGACCGACCACCGGGGAGCTGTTTTTT. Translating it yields CAIRRPGPTTGELFF.

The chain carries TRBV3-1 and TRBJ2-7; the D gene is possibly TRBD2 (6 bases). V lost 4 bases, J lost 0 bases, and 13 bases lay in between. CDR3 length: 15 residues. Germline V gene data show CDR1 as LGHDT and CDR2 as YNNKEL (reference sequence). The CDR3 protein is CASSPNSGSSYEQYF. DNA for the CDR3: TGTGCCAGCAGCCCGAATAGCGGTAGCTCCTACGAGCAGTACTTC.